Shown below are 5 T cell receptor beta chains from a single sample sequenced in a study of blood T cell repertoires in COVID-19. Sequencing used immunoSEQ multiplex PCR; TCRdb keeps in-frame clones, though not all of them. The sample carries a few hundred thousand clones, around 84% recorded once. Input material: PBMCs or T cells enriched from blood (not recorded which). All receptors derive from a man aged 25-45 years with acute COVID-19.

V is TRBV9 and J is TRBJ2-1; TRBD2 might be the D (5 bases). V lost 4 bases to trimming and J lost 1 base, with 15 bases between them. Germline CDR1 is SGDLS and CDR2 is YYNGEE. This CDR3 contains 16 residues. The CDR3 region is CASSPPRVASYNEQFF. The CDR3 bases are TGTGCCAGCAGCCCCCCGAGGGTAGCTTCCTACAATGAGCAGTTCTTC.

The rearrangement uses TRBV19 and TRBJ1-2; 7 bases line up with TRBD1. The V segment lost 7 bases and the J segment 4 bases; nucleotides outside the gene matches: 3. From germline, CDR1 is LNHDA and CDR2 SQIVND (reference sequence). The CDR3 runs to 12 residues. This CDR3 reads CASTGTAYGYTF. CDR3 nucleotides: TGTGCCAGTACTGGGACAGCCTATGGCTACACCTTC.

This chain joins TRBV20-1 and TRBJ2-7; a weak D match, TRBD1 (5 bases). The CDR3 has 13 amino acids. In germline, CDR1 is DFQATT, CDR2 SNEGSKA (reference sequence). Trimming took off 3 bases at V and 1 base at J, with 10 bases between the two ends. CDR3 nucleotides: TGCAGTGCTAGTTTACCAGGGTCCTACGAGCAGTACGTC. Protein: CSASLPGSYEQYV.

The chain uses TRBV15 and TRBJ1-3; no definite D call. CDR1 and CDR2 from the germline V gene are LNHNV and YYDKDF (reference sequence). Trimming left V 3 bases short and J 0 bases short, with 18 bases between. CDR3 length: 18 amino acids. The CDR3 loop reads CATSRKVGRRISGNTIYF. For the CDR3, the DNA is TGTGCCACCAGCAGGAAGGTGGGCCGAAGGATCTCTGGAAACACCATATATTTT.

Written as DNA, the CDR3 is TGTGCCAGCAGCCAAGATCAGGTGGGCTCTGGAAACACCATATATTTT. Protein product: CASSQDQVGSGNTIYF. This chain links TRBV3-1 (or the pseudogene TRBV3-2) with TRBJ1-3; D unresolved. This CDR3 is built from 16 residues. V gave up 0 bases and J gave up 0 bases, with 9 bases separating them. Germline CDR1 reads LGHDT; CDR2 reads YNNKEL (reference sequence).